The subject of this entry is one TCR beta chain. The target antigen is unknown. Per the germline V gene, CDR1 is SGHTA and CDR2 is FQGTGA. The CDR3 is 13 amino acids. V was shortened by 5 bases and J by 3 bases, with 11 bases between the two germline ends. Expressed TCRB transcripts got sequenced, as all isolated RNA was reverse transcribed. The assay was immunoSEQ multiplex PCR, and TCRdb's table has in-frame clones only and misses some. The sample holds under 350,000 clones, over 11% seen once. A sort by CD45RO/CCR7/CD25/CD127/CD95/CD27 yielded CD4+ naive, central memory, regulatory and stem cell-like memory cells. The data stem from a study of beta chain features in type 1 diabetes. The overall study: Patients looked much like healthy donors when it came to age, gender and cell yields. Study-level points and caveats: Whether HLA type influences TCRB rearrangement remained unresolved here. Naive, central memory and Treg TCRB repertoires appeared more alike in patients than in healthy donors. In every one of the four CD4+ subsets, TCRB CDR3s were moderately but significantly shorter in Type 1 diabetes patients.

Sequenced: naive CD4+ T cells from blood. This receptor was obtained from a man aged 25-45 years with type 1 diabetes. The genes are TRBV7-3 and TRBJ2-7; TRBD2 might be the D (6 bases). CDR3: CASSRGSGYEQYF. The CDR3 region has the DNA TGTGCCAGCAGCCGGGGTAGCGGCTACGAGCAGTACTTC.